The text below deals with one TCR beta chain. The data derive from a study of cytomegalovirus exposure and HLA in healthy donors. V lost 2 bases to trimming and J lost 1 base, with 10 bases between them. The CDR3 covers 15 residues. Germline V CDR1 and CDR2: SGHRS, YFSETQ. PCR amplification relied on 60 Vbeta primers (plus 13 Jbeta primers). Clones were sequenced by immunoSEQ multiplex PCR, and TCRdb holds only the in-frame ones, with some missing. The repertoire consists of approximately 120,000 clones, with around 73% occurring once and the leading ten covering approximately 8.4%. The V and J genes are TRBV5-1 and TRBJ2-1; tentative D call: TRBD1 (5 bases). The sequenced sample consisted of PBMCs. This sequence originates from a man between 40 and 49 years old in good health and CMV-seronegative. Written as DNA, the CDR3 is TGCGCCAGCAGCTTTAACCCAGGGTCCTACAATGAGCAGTTCTTC. As protein: CASSFNPGSYNEQFF.